The present T cell receptor (beta chain) was sequenced within a study of control samples from healthy donors and cancer patients (dated by TCRdb to the early 2020s). Comment on this clone: The target of this receptor is not known. No base quality values were provided; no much bigger clone lies one nucleotide off.

The method behind the library was the immunoSEQ multiplex PCR assay. TCRdb limited this immuneACCESS table to in-frame rearrangements with V and J called. A share of clones is missing; checked studies link under half to unresolved V genes, and the rest is unexplained. The sample data list about 110,000 clones, and roughly 79% of these were observed just once. In total, the top ten clones hold 5% to 8.5% of the sample. Cut back by 3 bases and 6 bases, the V and J ends lie 15 bases apart. Counted from cysteine to phenylalanine, this CDR3 has 14 amino acids. This entry keeps only the CDR3 DNA: 42 bases, framed from base 1. CDR1 and CDR2, looked up from the germline V gene (reference sequence), are SGHKS and YYEKEE.

This chain joins TRBV5-5 to TRBJ1-2, with TRBD1 tentatively as D gene (5 bases match). Sequencing was performed on blood. The clonotype originates from a man aged 18 to 30 in good health. The DNA sequence is TGTGCCAGCAGCTCTACCCAGGGAGTAAATGGCTACACCTTC. This yields the protein CASSSTQGVNGYTF.